The rows below give T cell receptor beta chains drawn from one sample of a study of identical twins. TCRdb used MiXCR to reprocess the 5' RACE reads, holding one entry per CDR3 protein. Here the sample spans some 500,000 distinct CDR3 sequences, approximately 15% being singletons. These data also featured in a second study, about yellow fever vaccine responses in identical twins.

The sample comprised CD4+ T cells sorted from blood. The receptors stem from a woman under 30 in good health. The CDR3 runs from the conserved cysteine through the conserved F or W. The order of the fields is CDR3 length, V gene, J gene, D gene, clone size, CDR3 protein, CDR3 DNA. D genes are given only for firm matches. The size of a clone is reported for some rows only, either as once, few or many, or as a class for expanded clones.

len: 13
v_gene: TRBV10-1
j_gene: TRBJ2-3
d_gene: TRBD2
abundance: few
CDR3aa: CASTSGSTDTQYF
CDR3nt: TGCGCCAGCACTAGCGGGAGCACAGATACGCAGTATTTT

len: 16
v_gene: TRBV5-6
j_gene: TRBJ2-6
d_gene: NA
abundance: NA
CDR3aa: CASSLRWGSGANVLTF
CDR3nt: TGTGCCAGCAGCCTGCGGTGGGGCTCTGGGGCCAACGTCCTGACTTTC

len: 15
v_gene: TRBV29-1
j_gene: TRBJ2-1
d_gene: NA
abundance: few
CDR3aa: CSVEERGVTYNEQFF
CDR3nt: TGCAGCGTTGAAGAACGGGGAGTGACATACAATGAGCAGTTCTTC

len: 14
v_gene: TRBV27
j_gene: TRBJ1-1
d_gene: TRBD1
abundance: few
CDR3aa: CASSLSKGAVEAFF
CDR3nt: TGTGCCAGCAGTTTATCGAAGGGGGCGGTTGAAGCTTTCTTT

len: 12
v_gene: TRBV6-5
j_gene: TRBJ1-1
d_gene: NA
abundance: NA
CDR3aa: CASSMTPGGAFF
CDR3nt: TGTGCCAGCAGTATGACGCCGGGTGGCGCTTTCTTT

len: 14
v_gene: TRBV5-1
j_gene: TRBJ2-5
d_gene: NA
abundance: many
CDR3aa: CASSPGHFGETQYF
CDR3nt: TGCGCCAGCAGCCCGGGACACTTTGGGGAGACCCAGTACTTC

len: 15
v_gene: TRBV4-2
j_gene: TRBJ2-3
d_gene: TRBD1
abundance: many
CDR3aa: CASSHGDSRTDTQYF
CDR3nt: TGTGCCAGCAGCCACGGGGACAGCCGGACAGATACGCAGTATTTT

len: 13
v_gene: TRBV7-9
j_gene: TRBJ2-7
d_gene: NA
abundance: NA
CDR3aa: CASSAQGAYEQYF
CDR3nt: TGTGCCAGCAGCGCACAGGGAGCCTACGAGCAGTACTTC

len: 14
v_gene: TRBV2
j_gene: TRBJ2-7
d_gene: NA
abundance: NA
CDR3aa: CASSEEATSYEQYF
CDR3nt: TGTGCCAGCAGTGAAGAGGCAACCTCCTACGAGCAGTACTTC

len: 14
v_gene: TRBV6-1
j_gene: TRBJ1-5
d_gene: NA
abundance: few
CDR3aa: CASSPGRTNQPQHF
CDR3nt: TGTGCCAGCAGTCCCGGACGGACCAATCAGCCCCAGCATTTT

len: 12
v_gene: TRBV6-5
j_gene: TRBJ1-2
d_gene: NA
abundance: NA
CDR3aa: CAARDSIDGYTF
CDR3nt: TGTGCAGCCCGGGACTCGATAGATGGCTACACCTTC

len: 15
v_gene: TRBV12-3/TRBV12-4
j_gene: TRBJ2-7
d_gene: TRBD2
abundance: NA
CDR3aa: CASRRTSGSSYEQYF
CDR3nt: TGTGCCAGCAGACGAACTAGCGGGAGCTCCTACGAGCAGTACTTC

len: 17
v_gene: TRBV7-2
j_gene: TRBJ2-3
d_gene: TRBD2
abundance: few
CDR3aa: CASSQPRGLAGTDTQYF
CDR3nt: TGTGCCAGCAGCCAACCCCGCGGACTAGCGGGCACAGATACGCAGTATTTT

len: 13
v_gene: TRBV12-3/TRBV12-4
j_gene: TRBJ1-1
d_gene: NA
abundance: many
CDR3aa: CASSPQGPGGAFF
CDR3nt: TGTGCCAGCAGTCCTCAGGGACCCGGAGGAGCTTTCTTT

len: 15
v_gene: TRBV5-1
j_gene: TRBJ2-7
d_gene: NA
abundance: NA
CDR3aa: CASSKGGGSYYEQYF
CDR3nt: TGCGCCAGCAGCAAAGGGGGAGGTTCTTACTACGAGCAGTACTTC

len: 14
v_gene: TRBV3-1
j_gene: TRBJ2-7
d_gene: NA
abundance: NA
CDR3aa: CASSQSATHYEQYF
CDR3nt: TGTGCCAGCAGCCAAAGCGCGACACACTACGAGCAGTACTTC

len: 16
v_gene: TRBV5-1
j_gene: TRBJ2-3
d_gene: TRBD1
abundance: few
CDR3aa: CASSLNRGRTTDTQYF
CDR3nt: TGCGCCAGCAGCCTCAACAGGGGTCGAACCACAGATACGCAGTATTTT

len: 15
v_gene: TRBV6-2/TRBV6-3
j_gene: TRBJ2-3
d_gene: NA
abundance: NA
CDR3aa: CASSYSSLGADTQYF
CDR3nt: TGTGCCAGCAGTTACTCGAGTCTTGGGGCAGATACGCAGTATTTT

len: 12
v_gene: TRBV3-1
j_gene: TRBJ1-5
d_gene: NA
abundance: NA
CDR3aa: CASSHGDQPQHF
CDR3nt: TGTGCCAGCAGCCATGGGGACCAGCCCCAGCATTTT

len: 12
v_gene: TRBV7-9
j_gene: TRBJ2-1
d_gene: NA
abundance: many
CDR3aa: CASSHTYVLQFF
CDR3nt: TGTGCCAGCAGCCACACCTATGTGTTACAGTTCTTC

len: 14
v_gene: TRBV27
j_gene: TRBJ2-1
d_gene: NA
abundance: few
CDR3aa: CASRPFALAAEQFF
CDR3nt: TGTGCCAGCAGACCTTTTGCTTTAGCGGCAGAGCAGTTCTTC

len: 13
v_gene: TRBV29-1
j_gene: TRBJ2-1
d_gene: NA
abundance: few
CDR3aa: CSVGMGGGNEQFF
CDR3nt: TGCAGCGTTGGGATGGGAGGTGGCAATGAGCAGTTCTTC

len: 16
v_gene: TRBV28
j_gene: TRBJ2-3
d_gene: TRBD2
abundance: NA
CDR3aa: CASRGRGGGPTDTQYF
CDR3nt: TGTGCCAGCAGAGGCCGAGGCGGGGGGCCCACAGATACGCAGTATTTT

len: 16
v_gene: TRBV5-4
j_gene: TRBJ2-2
d_gene: NA
abundance: NA
CDR3aa: CASSFLLREATGELFF
CDR3nt: TGTGCCAGCAGCTTCCTCCTCAGGGAAGCCACCGGGGAGCTGTTTTTT

len: 12
v_gene: TRBV19
j_gene: TRBJ2-7
d_gene: NA
abundance: NA
CDR3aa: CASSEQGAEQYF
CDR3nt: TGTGCCAGTAGTGAACAGGGTGCCGAGCAGTACTTC

len: 14
v_gene: TRBV20-1
j_gene: TRBJ1-5
d_gene: NA
abundance: few
CDR3aa: CSAIREVSNQPQHF
CDR3nt: TGCAGTGCTATCAGGGAGGTGAGCAATCAGCCCCAGCATTTT

len: 15
v_gene: TRBV30
j_gene: TRBJ1-2
d_gene: TRBD1
abundance: few
CDR3aa: CAWALWGTGNYGYTF
CDR3nt: TGTGCCTGGGCACTTTGGGGGACAGGGAACTATGGCTACACCTTC

len: 13
v_gene: TRBV10-3
j_gene: TRBJ1-1
d_gene: TRBD1
abundance: many
CDR3aa: CAISGQGVTEAFF
CDR3nt: TGTGCCATCAGTGGACAGGGGGTAACTGAAGCTTTCTTT

len: 12
v_gene: TRBV6-2/TRBV6-3
j_gene: TRBJ1-1
d_gene: NA
abundance: NA
CDR3aa: CASSPSRSEAFF
CDR3nt: TGTGCCAGCAGCCCCAGTCGGAGCGAAGCTTTCTTT

len: 14
v_gene: TRBV29-1
j_gene: TRBJ2-1
d_gene: NA
abundance: NA
CDR3aa: CSVLDLGRIDEQFF
CDR3nt: TGCAGCGTTCTGGACCTTGGGCGTATTGATGAGCAGTTCTTC